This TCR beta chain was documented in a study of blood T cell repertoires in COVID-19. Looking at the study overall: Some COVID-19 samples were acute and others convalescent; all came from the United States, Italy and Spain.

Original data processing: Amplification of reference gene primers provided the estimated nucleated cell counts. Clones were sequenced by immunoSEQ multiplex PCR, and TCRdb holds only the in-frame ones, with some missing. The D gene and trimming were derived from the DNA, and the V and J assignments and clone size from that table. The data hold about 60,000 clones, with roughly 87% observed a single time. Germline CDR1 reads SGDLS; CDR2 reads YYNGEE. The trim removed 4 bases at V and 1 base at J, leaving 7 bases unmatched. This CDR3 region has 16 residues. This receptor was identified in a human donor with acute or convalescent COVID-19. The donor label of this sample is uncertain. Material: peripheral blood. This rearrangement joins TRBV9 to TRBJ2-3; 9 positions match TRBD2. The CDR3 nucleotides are TGTGCCAGCAGCCTCTATAGCGGGGGAGGCACAGATACGCAGTATTTT. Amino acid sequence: CASSLYSGGGTDTQYF.